The rows below give T cell receptor beta chains drawn from one sample of a study of blood T cell repertoires in COVID-19. Only in-frame clones appear in the TCRdb table, and some are missing; sequencing was by immunoSEQ multiplex PCR. The sample carries roughly 64,000 clones, 84% recorded once. Sequenced: peripheral blood. These receptors were obtained from a woman aged 60-70 years with acute or convalescent COVID-19. CDR3s include the opening cysteine and the closing phenylalanine or tryptophan. The D gene is left open where the match is weak. Clone size is shown for a subset of rows, as once, few, many or a class of expanded clone.

TRBJ2-7 | - | TRBV6-1 | - | CASSDRSSNEQYF | TGTGCCAGCAGTGACAGGTCCTCCAACGAGCAGTACTTC
TRBJ2-7 | - | TRBV6-5 | - | CASSLDSSSSYEQYF | TGTGCCAGCAGTCTCGACAGTTCTAGCTCCTACGAGCAGTACTTC
TRBJ1-6 | - | TRBV6-5 | TRBD1 | CASSYIAGTENSPLHF | TGTGCCAGCAGTTACATAGCAGGGACAGAAAATTCACCCCTCCACTTT
TRBJ1-2 | - | TRBV5-5 | - | CASSLVAGEVRGYTF | TGTGCCAGCAGCTTGGTCGCAGGGGAAGTGCGTGGCTACACCTTC
TRBJ2-7 | - | TRBV18 | TRBD1 | CASSPPVSGTGTRRGYEQYF | TGTGCCAGCTCACCACCGGTCTCCGGGACAGGGACCCGGAGGGGCTACGAGCAGTACTTC
TRBJ2-2 | - | TRBV5-1 | - | CASSLGLTNTGELFF | TGCGCCAGCAGCTTGGGACTGACGAACACCGGGGAGCTGTTTTTT
TRBJ2-2 | - | TRBV7-9 | TRBD1 | CASSFDRGRGELFF | TGTGCCAGCAGCTTTGACAGGGGGCGCGGGGAGCTGTTTTTT
TRBJ1-5 | once | TRBV29-1 | - | CSVGSGNQPQHF | TGCAGCGTTGGGTCGGGAAATCAGCCCCAGCATTTT
TRBJ1-1 | - | TRBV20-1 | - | CSASRGSQNTEAFF | TGCAGTGCTAGTCGCGGCAGCCAGAACACTGAAGCTTTCTTT
TRBJ1-6 | few | TRBV30 | - | CAWSTSRNSPLHF | TGTGCCTGGAGTACGTCGAGAAATTCACCCCTCCACTTT
TRBJ2-1 | - | TRBV15 | - | CATSRERGARVTEDEQFF | TGTGCCACCAGCAGAGAACGGGGGGCGCGGGTTACCGAAGATGAGCAGTTCTTC
TRBJ2-3 | - | TRBV5-1 | - | CASSTGLLTDTQYF | TGCGCCAGCAGCACCGGACTACTCACAGATACGCAGTATTTT
TRBJ2-3 | - | TRBV5-1 | TRBD2 | CASSEGAGDEGTDTQYF | TGCGCCAGCTCCGAGGGAGCGGGGGACGAGGGCACAGATACGCAGTATTTT
TRBJ1-1 | - | TRBV19 | - | CASRQGSGTEAFF | TGTGCCAGTAGACAGGGATCGGGCACTGAAGCTTTCTTT
TRBJ2-7 | few | TRBV7-9 | TRBD2 | CASSPGLADYEQYF | TGTGCCAGCAGCCCCGGACTAGCGGACTACGAGCAGTACTTC
TRBJ1-2 | - | TRBV12-3/TRBV12-4 | - | CASSIFRGGYTF | TGTGCCAGCTCCATCTTCCGGGGAGGCTACACCTTC
TRBJ2-3 | few | TRBV19 | - | CASSQNSQVQYF | TGTGCCAGTAGTCAAAACAGCCAGGTGCAGTATTTT
TRBJ1-1 | - | TRBV5-1 | - | CASSLDRNTEAFF | TGCGCCAGCAGCTTGGACAGGAACACTGAAGCTTTCTTT
TRBJ2-1 | - | TRBV24-1 | - | CATSDFEASSSYNEQFF | TGTGCCACCAGTGATTTTGAGGCATCTAGCTCCTACAATGAGCAGTTCTTC
TRBJ1-6 | - | TRBV30 | - | CAWSVRADTRASPLHF | TGTGCCTGGAGTGTAAGGGCGGACACACGGGCTTCACCCCTCCACTTT
TRBJ1-4 | - | TRBV9 | - | CASSVGLGGGEATNEKLFF | TGTGCCAGCAGCGTGGGTCTCGGGGGAGGAGAAGCAACTAATGAAAAACTGTTTTTT
TRBJ1-5 | - | TRBV6-2/TRBV6-3 | - | CASSPRTGYALQPQHF | TGTGCCAGCAGTCCCCGAACAGGTTACGCTCTTCAGCCCCAGCATTTT
TRBJ2-1 | - | TRBV9 | - | CASSVRRGGEQFF | TGTGCCAGCAGCGTAAGGCGGGGCGGTGAGCAGTTCTTC
TRBJ2-1 | - | TRBV27 | - | CASSSTVDNEQFF | TGTGCCAGCAGTTCTACCGTGGACAATGAGCAGTTCTTC
TRBJ1-2 | - | TRBV5-1 | TRBD1 | CASSHRTGDIGYTF | TGCGCCAGCAGCCATAGGACAGGGGATATAGGCTACACCTTC
TRBJ1-1 | - | TRBV18 | TRBD1 | CASSLGQGQGEAFF | TGTGCCAGCTCACTTGGACAGGGTCAGGGTGAAGCTTTCTTT
TRBJ1-4 | - | TRBV13 | - | CASSRGGAATNEKLFF | TGTGCCAGCAGCCGAGGAGGGGCTGCAACTAATGAAAAACTGTTTTTT
TRBJ2-5 | - | TRBV11-2 | - | CASSLEYWGREYF | TGTGCCAGCAGCTTAGAATACTGGGGCAGAGAGTACTTC
TRBJ1-1 | - | TRBV5-1 | TRBD1 | CASSLGDRFNTEAFF | TGCGCCAGCAGCTTGGGGGACAGATTTAACACTGAAGCTTTCTTT
TRBJ1-1 | - | TRBV9 | - | CASSADTNTEAFF | TGTGCCAGCAGCGCGGACACGAACACTGAAGCTTTCTTT
TRBJ1-2 | - | TRBV5-1 | TRBD1 | CASSGTGDGYTF | TGCGCCAGCAGCGGGACAGGGGATGGCTACACCTTC
TRBJ1-5 | - | TRBV12-3/TRBV12-4 | - | CASTTQGRRPQHF | TGTGCCAGCACCACTCAGGGGAGAAGGCCCCAGCATTTT
TRBJ1-1 | - | TRBV4-1 | TRBD1 | CASSQQGAGAEAFF | TGCGCCAGCAGCCAGCAGGGGGCCGGCGCTGAAGCTTTCTTT
TRBJ1-6 | - | TRBV9 | - | CASSPGGRENSPLHF | TGTGCCAGCAGCCCGGGGGGCAGGGAGAATTCACCCCTCCACTTT
TRBJ2-3 | - | TRBV5-1 | - | CASSRLLGTDTQYF | TGCGCCAGCAGCCGTTTGTTAGGCACAGATACGCAGTATTTT
TRBJ2-2 | - | TRBV29-1 | TRBD2 | CSVMRGVNTGELFF | TGCAGCGTTATGCGGGGGGTTAACACCGGGGAGCTGTTTTTT
TRBJ1-1 | - | TRBV10-3 | - | CAISGQQNTEAFF | TGTGCCATCAGTGGACAGCAGAACACTGAAGCTTTCTTT
TRBJ1-1 | few | TRBV6-5 | TRBD1 | CASREGDRGYTEAFF | TGTGCCAGCAGGGAGGGGGACAGGGGTTACACTGAAGCTTTCTTT
TRBJ2-3 | - | TRBV12-5 | - | CASGITDTQYF | TGTGCTAGTGGCATCACAGATACGCAGTATTTT
TRBJ1-4 | - | TRBV27 | - | CASSASVATNEKLFF | TGTGCCAGCAGTGCGTCGGTAGCAACTAATGAAAAACTGTTTTTT
TRBJ2-6 | - | TRBV6-1 | - | CASSEVWREISGANVLTF | TGTGCCAGCAGTGAAGTTTGGCGGGAAATCTCTGGGGCCAACGTCCTGACTTTC
TRBJ1-1 | - | TRBV7-9 | - | CASSNTGMNTEAFF | TGTGCCAGCAGCAACACAGGAATGAACACTGAAGCTTTCTTT
TRBJ1-5 | - | TRBV6-5 | TRBD1 | CASRTGGLNQPQHF | TGTGCCAGCAGGACAGGGGGCCTCAATCAGCCCCAGCATTTT
TRBJ1-3 | few | TRBV4-1 | TRBD1 | CASRGTGGGNTIYF | TGCGCCAGCAGGGGGACAGGGGGTGGAAACACCATATATTTT
TRBJ1-1 | - | TRBV12-3/TRBV12-4 | TRBD1 | CASRGDRANEAFF | TGTGCCAGCAGGGGAGACAGGGCTAATGAAGCTTTCTTT
TRBJ1-4 | - | TRBV19 | - | CASSRWTEKLFF | TGTGCCAGTAGTAGGTGGACAGAAAAACTGTTTTTT
TRBJ1-5 | - | TRBV5-3 | - | CARSLREDSLHF | TGTGCCAGAAGCTTGCGTGAGGACAGCCTCCATTTT
TRBJ2-3 | - | TRBV5-1 | - | CASSLALGGGRTDTQYF | TGCGCCAGCAGCTTGGCCCTGGGCGGGGGCCGCACAGATACGCAGTATTTT
TRBJ2-1 | few | TRBV5-1 | TRBD2 | CASSLGGGIYNEQFF | TGCGCCAGCAGCTTGGGCGGGGGGATCTACAATGAGCAGTTCTTC
TRBJ1-1 | - | TRBV5-1 | - | CASGKTANTEAFF | TGCGCCAGCGGCAAGACAGCGAACACTGAAGCTTTCTTT
TRBJ1-2 | - | TRBV6-1 | TRBD1 | CASSSLSTGPNGYTF | TGTGCCAGCAGTTCCTTATCGACAGGGCCGAATGGCTACACCTTC